Presented here are 3 T cell receptor beta chains from one specimen sequenced in a study of cytomegalovirus exposure and HLA in healthy donors. Primers: 60 Vbeta forward and 13 Jbeta reverse. Sequenced by immunoSEQ multiplex PCR; TCRdb stores in-frame clones only, minus some. The repertoire holds 100,000 to 150,000 clones, with less than 20% as singletons. Material: PBMCs. The receptors stem from a woman aged 18 to 35 in good health and CMV-seronegative.

V is TRBV4-3 and J is TRBJ2-5, with 10 bases that match TRBD1. The V gene's germline CDR1 is LGHNA and CDR2 YSLEER. The CDR3 loop spans 15 amino acids. V shed 4 bases and J 4 bases; nucleotides not matched to a gene: 6. CDR3 protein: CASSLGTGDPETQYF. DNA for the CDR3: TGCGCCAGCAGCCTTGGGACAGGGGACCCAGAGACCCAGTACTTC.

The rearrangement uses TRBV2 and TRBJ1-4, with D possibly TRBD1 on 6 matching bases. CDR3 length: 15 amino acids. Trimming shortened V by 1 base and J by 8 bases, and 14 bases separated the two germline ends. Per germline, CDR1 SNHLY and CDR2 FYNNEI. CDR3 nucleotide sequence: TGTGCCAGCAGTGAAGACTGGACAGCGAGAGAAAAACTGTTTTTT. Amino acid sequence: CASSEDWTAREKLFF.

This clone was detected a few times. This chain links TRBV14 with TRBJ1-1; possible D gene TRBD1, 5 bases. V was clipped by 1 base and J by 2 bases, with 11 bases between them. Germline V gene data show CDR1 as SGHDN and CDR2 as FVKESK. CDR3 length: 15 amino acids. The CDR3, as DNA: TGTGCCAGCAGCCAAGCAAGGGGCGCCAACACTGAAGCTTTCTTT. It specifies CASSQARGANTEAFF.